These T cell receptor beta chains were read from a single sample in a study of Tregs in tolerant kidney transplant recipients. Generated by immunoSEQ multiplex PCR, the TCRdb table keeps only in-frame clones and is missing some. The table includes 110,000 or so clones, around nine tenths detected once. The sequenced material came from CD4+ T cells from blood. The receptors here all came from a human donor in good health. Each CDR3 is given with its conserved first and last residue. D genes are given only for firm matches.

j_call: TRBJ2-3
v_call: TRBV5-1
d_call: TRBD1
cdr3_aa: CASSFTGTGVTDTQYF

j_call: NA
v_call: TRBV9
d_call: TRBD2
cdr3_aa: CASSVAPGTNYEQYF

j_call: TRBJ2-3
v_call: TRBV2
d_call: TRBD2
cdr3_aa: CASSEGRTSGGNTDTQYF

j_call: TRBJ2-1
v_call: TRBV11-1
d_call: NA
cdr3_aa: CASSVGLGDNEQFF

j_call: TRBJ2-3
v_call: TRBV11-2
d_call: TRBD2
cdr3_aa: CASSLEVAGGPNTQYF

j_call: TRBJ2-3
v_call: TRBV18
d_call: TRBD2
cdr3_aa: CASSPLAGGRPDTQYF

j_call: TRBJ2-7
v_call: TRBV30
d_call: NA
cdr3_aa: CAWSDVSPRRIYEQYF

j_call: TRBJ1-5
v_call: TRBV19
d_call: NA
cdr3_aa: CASSYGDSNQPQHF

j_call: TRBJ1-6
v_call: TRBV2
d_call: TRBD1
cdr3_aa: CASSGTVDYNSPLHF

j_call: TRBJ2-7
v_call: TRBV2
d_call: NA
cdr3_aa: CASSGDTVYEQYF

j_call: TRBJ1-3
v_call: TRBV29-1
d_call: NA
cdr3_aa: CSAQDLSGNTIYF

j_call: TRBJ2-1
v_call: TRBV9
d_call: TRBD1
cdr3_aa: CASSPDGTGLSKDNEQFF

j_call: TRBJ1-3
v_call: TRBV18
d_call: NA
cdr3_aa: CASSPGGPRTGNTIYF

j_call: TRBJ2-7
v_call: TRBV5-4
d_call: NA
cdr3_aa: CASSLTGYEQYF

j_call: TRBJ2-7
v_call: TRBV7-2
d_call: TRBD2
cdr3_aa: CASRTSGRGYEQYF

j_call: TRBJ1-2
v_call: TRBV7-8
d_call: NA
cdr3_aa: CASSLTYTDYGYTF

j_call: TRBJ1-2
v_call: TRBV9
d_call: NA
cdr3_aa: CASSVTGHGYTF

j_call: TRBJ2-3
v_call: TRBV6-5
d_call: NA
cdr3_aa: CASSYSGASTDTQYF

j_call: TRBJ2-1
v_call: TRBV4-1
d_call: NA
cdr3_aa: CASRPTGWNEQFF

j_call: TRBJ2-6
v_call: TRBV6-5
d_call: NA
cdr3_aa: CASSSTGSSGANVLTF